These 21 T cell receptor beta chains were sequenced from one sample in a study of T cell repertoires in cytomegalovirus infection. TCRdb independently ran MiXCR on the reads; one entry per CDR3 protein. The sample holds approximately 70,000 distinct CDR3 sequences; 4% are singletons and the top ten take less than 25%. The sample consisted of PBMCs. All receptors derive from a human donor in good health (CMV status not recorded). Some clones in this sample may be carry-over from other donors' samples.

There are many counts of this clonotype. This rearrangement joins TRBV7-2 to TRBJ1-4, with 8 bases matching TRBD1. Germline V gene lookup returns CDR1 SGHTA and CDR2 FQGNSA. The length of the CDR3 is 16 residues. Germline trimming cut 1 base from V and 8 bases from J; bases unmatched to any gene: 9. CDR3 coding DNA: TGTGCCAGCAGCTTAGGGGGGGCAGGGGGCGCGGAAAAACTGTTTTTT. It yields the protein CASSLGGAGGAEKLFF.

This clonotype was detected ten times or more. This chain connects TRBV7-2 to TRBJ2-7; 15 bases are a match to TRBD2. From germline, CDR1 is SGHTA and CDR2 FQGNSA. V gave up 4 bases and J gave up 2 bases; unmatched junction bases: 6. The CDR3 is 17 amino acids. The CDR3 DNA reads TGTGCCAGCAGCTCGGGACTAGCGGGAGGCCACACCTACGAGCAGTACTTC. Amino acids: CASSSGLAGGHTYEQYF.

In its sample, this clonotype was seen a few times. The CDR3 loop reads CASSSISGTEAFF. For the CDR3, the DNA is TGTGCCAGCAGCTCCATCAGTGGCACTGAAGCTTTCTTT. This chain connects TRBV7-2 to TRBJ1-1; D is unclear. Germline V gives CDR1 SGHTA, CDR2 FQGNSA. The length of the CDR3 is 13 residues. V shed 4 bases and J shed 4 bases, with 10 bases lying between them.

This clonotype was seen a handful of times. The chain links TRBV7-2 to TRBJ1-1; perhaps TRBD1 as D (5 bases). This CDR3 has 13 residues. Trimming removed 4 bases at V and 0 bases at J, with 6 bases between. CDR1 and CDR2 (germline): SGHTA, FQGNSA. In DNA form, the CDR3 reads TGTGCCAGCAGCTCGACAGTGAACACTGAAGCTTTCTTT. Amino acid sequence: CASSSTVNTEAFF.

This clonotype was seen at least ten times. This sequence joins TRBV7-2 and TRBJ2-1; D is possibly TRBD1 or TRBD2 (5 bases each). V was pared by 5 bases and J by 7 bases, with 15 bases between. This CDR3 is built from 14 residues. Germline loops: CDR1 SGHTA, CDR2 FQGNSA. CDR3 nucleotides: TGTGCCAGCAGCCAGGTCCCTGGGGGAAATGAGCAGTTCTTC. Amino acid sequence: CASSQVPGGNEQFF.

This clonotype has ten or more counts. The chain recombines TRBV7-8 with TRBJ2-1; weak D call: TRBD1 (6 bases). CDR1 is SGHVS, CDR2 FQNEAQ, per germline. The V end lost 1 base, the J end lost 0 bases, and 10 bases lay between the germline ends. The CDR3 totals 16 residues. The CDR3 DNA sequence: TGTGCCAGCAGCTTAGGAGGACAGAGCTCCTACAATGAGCAGTTCTTC. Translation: CASSLGGQSSYNEQFF.

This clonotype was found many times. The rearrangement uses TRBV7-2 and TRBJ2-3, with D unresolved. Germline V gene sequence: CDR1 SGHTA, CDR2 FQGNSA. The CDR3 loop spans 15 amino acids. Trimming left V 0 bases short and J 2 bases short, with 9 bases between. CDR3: CASSLAVGTTDTQYF. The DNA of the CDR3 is TGTGCCAGCAGCTTAGCCGTCGGTACCACAGATACGCAGTATTTT.

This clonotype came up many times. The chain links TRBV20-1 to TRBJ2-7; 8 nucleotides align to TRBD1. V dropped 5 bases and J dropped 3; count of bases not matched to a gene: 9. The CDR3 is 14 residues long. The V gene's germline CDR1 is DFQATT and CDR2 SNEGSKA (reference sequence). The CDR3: CSADPGQGNYEQYF. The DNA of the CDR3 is TGCAGTGCTGATCCCGGACAGGGCAACTACGAGCAGTACTTC.

The CDR3 here is CASSKTGSYNEQFF. DNA for the CDR3: TGTGCCAGCAGCAAGACAGGGTCCTACAATGAGCAGTTCTTC. The V and J genes are TRBV28 and TRBJ2-1; 7 bases fit TRBD1. The CDR3 totals 14 residues. Germline V lookup: CDR1 MDHEN, CDR2 SYDVKM. V gave up 6 bases and J gave up 1 base; unmatched junction bases: 3.

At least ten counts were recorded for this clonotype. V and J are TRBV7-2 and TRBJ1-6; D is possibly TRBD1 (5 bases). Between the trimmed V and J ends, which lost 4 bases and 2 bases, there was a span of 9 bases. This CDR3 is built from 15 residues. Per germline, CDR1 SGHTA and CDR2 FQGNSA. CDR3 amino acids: CASSSGGAYNSPLHF. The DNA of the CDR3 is TGTGCCAGCAGCTCCGGGGGGGCCTATAATTCACCCCTCCACTTT.

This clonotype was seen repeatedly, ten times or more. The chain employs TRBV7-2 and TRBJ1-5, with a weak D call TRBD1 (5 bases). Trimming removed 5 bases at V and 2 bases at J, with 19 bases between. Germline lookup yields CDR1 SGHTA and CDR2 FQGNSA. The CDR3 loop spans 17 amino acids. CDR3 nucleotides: TGTGCCAGCAGCCGGGACGGGGCTAGATTAGGCAATCAGCCCCAGCATTTT. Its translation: CASSRDGARLGNQPQHF.

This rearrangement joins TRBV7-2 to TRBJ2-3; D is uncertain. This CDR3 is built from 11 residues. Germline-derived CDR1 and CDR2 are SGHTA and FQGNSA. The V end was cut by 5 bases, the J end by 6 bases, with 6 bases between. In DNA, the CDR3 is TGTGCCAGCAGCCTGAGCGATACGCAGTATTTT. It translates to CASSLSDTQYF.

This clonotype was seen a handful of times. CDR3 in amino acids: CASSYSRQGHYEQYF. In DNA form, the CDR3 reads TGTGCCAGCAGTTACTCTCGACAGGGCCACTACGAGCAGTACTTC. The chain joins TRBV6-6 to TRBJ2-7; 7 bases are a match to TRBD1. With V trimmed by 0 bases and J by 3 bases, 5 bases remained unmatched. Germline-derived CDR1 and CDR2 are MNHNY and SVGAGI (reference sequence). The CDR3 totals 15 residues.

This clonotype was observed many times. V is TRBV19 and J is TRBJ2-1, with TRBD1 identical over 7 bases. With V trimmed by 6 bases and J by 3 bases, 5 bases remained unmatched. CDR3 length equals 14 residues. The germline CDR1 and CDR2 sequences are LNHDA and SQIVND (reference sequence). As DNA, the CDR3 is TGTGCCAGTAGGGGACAGCCTAGCTACAATGAGCAGTTCTTC. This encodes CASRGQPSYNEQFF. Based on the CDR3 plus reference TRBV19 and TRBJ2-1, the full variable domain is DGGITQSPKYLFRKEGQNVTLSCEQNLNHDAMYWYRQDPGQGLRLIYYSQIVNDFQKGDIAEGYSVSREKKESFPLTVTSAQKNPTAFYLCASRGQPSYNEQFFGPGTRLTVL.

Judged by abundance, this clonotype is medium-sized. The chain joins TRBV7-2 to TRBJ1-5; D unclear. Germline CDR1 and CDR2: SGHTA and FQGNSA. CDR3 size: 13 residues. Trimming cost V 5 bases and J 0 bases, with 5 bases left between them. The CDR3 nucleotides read TGTGCCAGCAGCCCCTATAGCAATCAGCCCCAGCATTTT. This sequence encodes CASSPYSNQPQHF.

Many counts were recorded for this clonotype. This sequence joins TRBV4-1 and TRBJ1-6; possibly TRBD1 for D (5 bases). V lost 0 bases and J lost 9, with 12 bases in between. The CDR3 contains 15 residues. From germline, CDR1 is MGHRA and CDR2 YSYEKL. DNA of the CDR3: TGCGCCAGCAGCCAAGATCTGGGGCAGGGTTCACCCCTCCACTTT. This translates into CASSQDLGQGSPLHF.

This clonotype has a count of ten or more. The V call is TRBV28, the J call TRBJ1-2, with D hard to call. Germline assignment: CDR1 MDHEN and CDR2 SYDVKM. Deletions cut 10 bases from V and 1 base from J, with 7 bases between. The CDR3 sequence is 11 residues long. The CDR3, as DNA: TGTGCCACCCTTAGTAACTATGGCTACACCTTC. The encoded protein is CATLSNYGYTF.

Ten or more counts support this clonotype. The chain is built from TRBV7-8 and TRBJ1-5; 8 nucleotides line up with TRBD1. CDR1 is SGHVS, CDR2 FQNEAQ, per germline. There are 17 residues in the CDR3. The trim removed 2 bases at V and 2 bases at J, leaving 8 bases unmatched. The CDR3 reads CASSLSFGQGGNQPQHF. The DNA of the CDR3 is TGTGCCAGCAGCTTAAGTTTTGGACAGGGAGGCAATCAGCCCCAGCATTTT.

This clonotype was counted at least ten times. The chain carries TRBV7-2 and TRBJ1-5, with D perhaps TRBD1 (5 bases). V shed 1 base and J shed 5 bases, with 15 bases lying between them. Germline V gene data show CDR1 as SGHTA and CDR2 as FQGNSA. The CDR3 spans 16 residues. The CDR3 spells CASSLDQAGNHQPQHF. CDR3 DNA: TGTGCCAGCAGCTTAGATCAGGCAGGGAACCATCAGCCCCAGCATTTT.

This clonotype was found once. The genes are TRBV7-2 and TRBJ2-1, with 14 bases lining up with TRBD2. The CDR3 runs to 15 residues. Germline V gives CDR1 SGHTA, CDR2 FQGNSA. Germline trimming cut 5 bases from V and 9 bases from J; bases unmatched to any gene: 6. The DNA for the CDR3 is TGTGCCAGCAGCCTAGGGACTAGCGGGAGTTCTGAGCAGTTCTTC. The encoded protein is CASSLGTSGSSEQFF.

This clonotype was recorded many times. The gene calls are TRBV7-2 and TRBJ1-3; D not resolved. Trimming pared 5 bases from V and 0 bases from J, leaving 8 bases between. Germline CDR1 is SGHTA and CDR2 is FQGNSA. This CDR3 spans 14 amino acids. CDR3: CASSRTGSGNTIYF. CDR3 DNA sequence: TGTGCCAGCAGCCGAACCGGCTCTGGAAACACCATATATTTT.